Below, 17 T cell receptor beta chains from the same sample are listed, as sequenced in a study of blood T cell repertoires in COVID-19. Generated by immunoSEQ multiplex PCR, the TCRdb table keeps only in-frame clones and is missing some. The table shows about 150,000 clones, with approximately 86% occurring only once. The sequencing sample was made of peripheral blood. These receptors all come from a man aged 70-80 years with acute or convalescent COVID-19.

The rearrangement links TRBV5-5 to TRBJ2-7; TRBD2 is a possible D gene (5 bases). This CDR3 is built from 17 residues. Trimming took off 4 bases at V and 3 bases at J, with 23 bases between the two ends. Germline V gene lookup returns CDR1 SGHKS and CDR2 YYEKEE (reference sequence). The CDR3 loop reads CASSRSISVDLRYEQYF. The DNA for the CDR3 is TGTGCCAGCAGCCGGAGTATTAGCGTCGATCTACGCTACGAGCAGTACTTC. Full variable domain (rest looked up from reference TRBV5-5 and TRBJ2-7): DAGVTQSPTHLIKTRGQQVTLRCSPISGHKSVSWYQQVLGQGPQFIFQYYEKEERGRGNFPDRFSARQFPNYSSELNVNALLLGDSALYLCASSRSISVDLRYEQYFGPGTRLTVT.

The CDR3 sequence is CSASRDIYEQYF. DNA for the CDR3: TGCAGTGCTAGTAGGGACATCTACGAGCAGTACTTC. The rearrangement joins TRBV20-1 to TRBJ2-7, with D maybe TRBD1 (6 bases). The germline V and J ends were trimmed by 3 bases and 3 bases, with 9 bases remaining between them. The CDR3 totals 12 residues. Germline CDR1 reads DFQATT; CDR2 reads SNEGSKA (reference sequence).

This rearrangement joins TRBV5-1 to TRBJ2-1; D remains ambiguous. V shed 4 bases and J shed 6 bases, with 17 bases lying between them. The CDR3 length is 15 residues. Germline loops: CDR1 SGHRS, CDR2 YFSETQ. This CDR3 is CASSHLGGMSNEQFF. The CDR3 DNA follows: TGCGCCAGCAGCCATCTCGGCGGTATGAGCAATGAGCAGTTCTTC.

This CDR3 reads CASGLVNGLNTEAFF. The CDR3 DNA reads as TGTGCTAGTGGTTTGGTAAACGGGTTGAACACTGAAGCTTTCTTT. V is TRBV12-5 and J is TRBJ1-1; unclear D gene. This CDR3 contains 15 residues. Germline CDR1 and CDR2: LGHNT and FRNRAP. V lost 0 bases, J lost 0 bases, and 8 bases lay in between.

The J gene is TRBJ1-4, the V gene TRBV5-1; TRBD1 might be the D (5 bases). CDR3 size: 16 residues. Germline-derived CDR1 and CDR2 are SGHRS and YFSETQ. The V gene lost 3 bases and the J gene lost 0 bases, with 12 bases spanning the gap. CDR3 bases: TGCGCCAGCAGCTCGTACGGGGGTGCAACTAATGAAAAACTGTTTTTT. It codes for CASSSYGGATNEKLFF.

The genes are TRBV24-1 and TRBJ2-1, with 8 bases identical to TRBD1. The CDR3 spans 17 residues. V shed 5 bases, J shed 5 bases, and the junction held 13 bases outside the gene matches. Germline V gene data show CDR1 as KGHDR and CDR2 as SFDVKD. The CDR3 reads CATSGWAGGTKDNEQFF. CDR3 DNA: TGTGCCACCAGTGGTTGGGCAGGGGGCACGAAGGACAATGAGCAGTTCTTC.

The J gene is TRBJ2-7, the V gene TRBV4-2; possible D gene TRBD2, 6 bases. The length of the CDR3 is 12 residues. Trimming removed 4 bases at V and 4 bases at J, with 8 bases between. Looked up from germline, CDR1 is LGHNA and CDR2 is YNFKEQ. For the CDR3, the DNA is TGTGCCAGCAGCCGGGACTTTTACGAGCAGTACTTC. Translated, it gives CASSRDFYEQYF.

J is TRBJ1-1 and V is TRBV6-5, with D possibly TRBD1 on 6 matching bases. Germline loops: CDR1 MNHEY, CDR2 SVGAGI. V lost 2 bases to trimming and J lost 5 bases, with 15 bases between them. The CDR3 extends over 15 amino acids. The CDR3, as DNA: TGTGCCAGCAGTTACCTCCGGGGGGCGCTGACTGAAGCTTTCTTT. It translates to CASSYLRGALTEAFF.

This sequence joins TRBV27 and TRBJ2-5, with 8 bases lining up with TRBD2. V lost 5 bases, J lost 0 bases, and 8 bases stayed unmatched. CDR1 and CDR2 (germline): MNHEY, SMNVEV (reference sequence). The CDR3 is 16 residues long. The CDR3 sequence: CASSHTSGPYQETQYF. In nucleotides, the CDR3 is TGTGCCAGCAGTCACACTAGCGGACCTTACCAAGAGACCCAGTACTTC.

This clone was recorded once. The CDR3 loop reads CAGSQDFQETQYF. The CDR3 DNA reads TGTGCCGGCTCTCAGGACTTCCAAGAGACCCAGTACTTC. The rearrangement joins TRBV6-5 to TRBJ2-5; D is perhaps TRBD2 (5 bases). The CDR3 is 13 residues long. Trimming stripped 11 bases from V and 1 base from J, with 14 bases between. CDR1 is MNHEY and CDR2 is SVGAGI in the germline V gene.

In regard to this clone: A much larger clone differs by one base, so this may be a read error. V gene TRBV2 combines with J gene TRBJ2-7, with D perhaps matching TRBD1 (6 bases). The CDR3 consists of 15 residues. The V end was cut by 6 bases, the J end by 0 bases, with 15 bases between. Germline loops: CDR1 SNHLY, CDR2 FYNNEI. The CDR3 sequence is CASSKLDRLSYEQYF. CDR3 nucleotide sequence: TGTGCCAGCAGCAAACTTGACAGGCTCTCCTACGAGCAGTACTTC.

V and J are TRBV5-6 and TRBJ2-7, with D possibly being TRBD1 (6 bases). Germline V gene sequence: CDR1 SGHDT, CDR2 YYEEEE. The ends were cut back, 2 bases at V and 11 bases at J, with 14 bases in the middle. The CDR3 length is 12 residues. The CDR3 nucleotides read TGTGCCAGCAGCTTCTCTCAGGGGACGAAGTACTTC. Its protein is CASSFSQGTKYF.

The chain has TRBV6-1 and TRBJ2-1, with D possibly TRBD1 on 5 matching bases. The CDR3 is 16 amino acids. V lost 2 bases and J 6 bases, leaving 17 bases between the germline ends. Germline V lookup: CDR1 MNHNS, CDR2 SASEGT. The CDR3 region has the DNA TGTGCCAGCAGTGAACCTCACCCAGCAACAGGCAATGAGCAGTTCTTC. Protein sequence: CASSEPHPATGNEQFF.

The chain carries TRBV3-1 (or the pseudogene TRBV3-2) and TRBJ2-7; TRBD1 agrees at 7 bases. This CDR3 comprises 14 residues. J gave up 2 bases and V 5 bases, and 6 bases lay outside the gene matches. The germline V gene has CDR1 LGHDT and CDR2 YNNKEL (reference sequence). CDR3 sequence (DNA): TGTGCCAGCAGCGAGGGGGCGCGAGCCTACGAGCAGTACTTC. The encoded protein is CASSEGARAYEQYF.

J is TRBJ2-2 and V is TRBV7-3; 12 nucleotides line up with TRBD2. Germline V gene data show CDR1 as SGHTA and CDR2 as FQGTGA. Losses at the gene ends were 1 base for V and 4 bases for J; bases not matched to a gene: 4. The CDR3 runs 17 residues. This CDR3 reads CASSLSLAGGSTGELFF. As DNA, the CDR3 is TGTGCCAGCAGCTTAAGCCTAGCGGGAGGGTCCACCGGGGAGCTGTTTTTT.

V and J are TRBV27 and TRBJ2-5, with a tentative D call TRBD1 (5 bases). V lost 6 bases to trimming and J lost 2 bases, with 16 bases between them. The CDR3 runs 15 residues. The germline V gene has CDR1 MNHEY and CDR2 SMNVEV (reference sequence). The DNA of the CDR3 is TGTGCCAGCAGCCTTACTACAGGATTACAAGAGACCCAGTACTTC. Amino acid sequence: CASSLTTGLQETQYF.

This clone occurred a few times. For the CDR3, the DNA is TGTGCCAGCAGCTTGACAGGGGTTTCTGAGCAGTTCTTC. This codes for CASSLTGVSEQFF. The rearrangement uses TRBV7-2 and TRBJ2-1; TRBD1 agrees at 8 bases. The CDR3 runs 13 residues. V lost 3 bases, J lost 9 bases, and 4 bases stayed unmatched. Per germline, CDR1 SGHTA and CDR2 FQGNSA.